Below, 23 T cell receptor beta chains from the same sample are listed, as sequenced in a study of cytomegalovirus exposure and HLA in healthy donors (TCRdb year 2017). Libraries were constructed by the immunoSEQ multiplex PCR assay. A mixture of 60 forward primers for TCR Vbeta segments and 13 reverse primers for TCR Jbeta segments was used in the multiplex PCR. Not all clones reach the TCRdb copy of this immuneACCESS table, which keeps in-frame sequences only. Checked studies attribute under half of the gap to unresolved V genes and leave the rest unexplained. The sample includes around 65,000 clones, with roughly 78% observed a single time. The ten largest make up roughly 4% of the sample. Material for sequencing was PBMCs. Source of these receptors: a woman between 25 and 40 years old in good health and CMV-seronegative.

This clone was counted a single time. The rearrangement joins TRBV30 to TRBJ2-1; no clear D. V gave up 0 bases and J gave up 4 bases, with 4 bases separating them. Germline CDR1 GTSNPN, CDR2 SVGIG (reference sequence). CDR3 length equals 12 residues. This chain's CDR3 is CAWSVQYNEQFF. The CDR3 DNA sequence: TGTGCCTGGAGTGTACAATACAATGAGCAGTTCTTC. Variable domain in full (rest from reference TRBV30 and TRBJ2-1): SQTIHQWPATLVQPVGSPLSLECTVEGTSNPNLYWYRQAAGRGLQLLFYSVGIGQISSEVPQNLSASRPQDRQFILSSKKLLLSDSGFYLCAWSVQYNEQFFGPGTRLTVL.

The chain employs TRBV19 and TRBJ1-5; the D is unclear. Germline loops: CDR1 LNHDA, CDR2 SQIVND (reference sequence). This CDR3 has 12 residues. V lost 6 bases to trimming and J lost 2 bases, with 5 bases between them. CDR3 DNA: TGTGCCAGTAGAGGAGGCAATCAGCCCCAGCATTTT. This codes for CASRGGNQPQHF.

The chain's CDR3 is CASRGTGGRNTIYF. The CDR3 DNA sequence: TGCGCCAGCAGGGGGACAGGGGGCAGAAACACCATATATTTT. This chain links TRBV23-1 with TRBJ1-3; 12 bases are shared with TRBD1. TRBV23-1 is labeled an ORF, and its function is uncertain. This CDR3 comprises 14 residues. Trimming took 6 bases from V and 5 from J; bases not matched to a gene: 2.

The V call is TRBV5-1, the J call TRBJ2-1; 11 nucleotides agree with TRBD2. Germline values: CDR1 SGHRS, CDR2 YFSETQ. The V and J ends lost 7 bases and 6 bases, in that order; junction bases with no gene match: 6. The CDR3 loop spans 14 amino acids. The CDR3 region is CASAPGLAANEQFF. DNA for the CDR3: TGCGCCAGCGCCCCGGGACTAGCGGCCAATGAGCAGTTCTTC.

J is TRBJ1-4 and V is TRBV6-1, with a tentative D call TRBD1 (6 bases). Germline V CDR1 and CDR2: MNHNS, SASEGT. The CDR3 loop spans 15 amino acids. V gave up 5 bases and J gave up 8 bases, with 18 bases separating them. CDR3 loop: CASSQKTGVWEKLFF. The CDR3, as DNA: TGTGCCAGCAGTCAAAAGACAGGAGTGTGGGAAAAACTGTTTTTT.

The V and J genes are TRBV9 and TRBJ1-1; a weak D match, TRBD1 (5 bases). From germline, CDR1 is SGDLS and CDR2 YYNGEE. The CDR3 is made up of 15 amino acids. The V and J ends lost 0 bases and 4 bases respectively, with 13 bases between them. CDR3 sequence reads: CASSVGQGVGTEAFF. CDR3 DNA: TGTGCCAGCAGCGTAGGGCAGGGTGTTGGCACTGAAGCTTTCTTT.

This chain joins TRBV4-1 and TRBJ2-2, with a weak D call TRBD2 (5 bases). Germline assignment: CDR1 MGHRA and CDR2 YSYEKL. The CDR3 has 15 residues. The V gene lost 5 bases and the J gene lost 1 base, with 11 bases spanning the gap. The CDR3 loop is CASSFGRENTGELFF. In DNA, the CDR3 is TGCGCCAGCAGCTTCGGACGGGAGAACACCGGGGAGCTGTTTTTT.

This rearrangement joins TRBV4-1 to TRBJ2-3; the match to TRBD2 covers 13 bases. Germline assignment: CDR1 MGHRA and CDR2 YSYEKL. This CDR3 region has 17 residues. The V segment lost 0 bases and the J segment 7 bases; nucleotides outside the gene matches: 7. The chain's CDR3 is CASSQDPLAGGQNTQYF. The DNA of the CDR3 is TGCGCCAGCAGCCAAGATCCACTAGCGGGGGGGCAGAATACGCAGTATTTT.

On this clone: The sample holds other DNA sequences that translate to the same CDR3. The genes are TRBV29-1 and TRBJ1-1; 7 bases align to TRBD1. The V and J ends lost 4 bases and 5 bases, in that order; junction bases with no gene match: 4. CDR3 length equals 12 residues. Germline assignment: CDR1 SQVTM and CDR2 ANQGSEA. CDR3: CSVGTGETEAFF. The DNA of the CDR3 is TGCAGCGTTGGGACAGGAGAAACTGAAGCTTTCTTT.

The table lists this clone with a count of one. V usage is TRBV7-8 and J usage is TRBJ1-2, with 10 bases identical to TRBD1. V lost 0 bases and J lost 8; bases outside the gene matches: 6. Looked up from germline, CDR1 is SGHVS and CDR2 is FQNEAQ. The CDR3 has 15 amino acids. The CDR3 sequence: CASSLAWDRGGGYTF. The CDR3 DNA reads TGTGCCAGCAGCTTAGCATGGGACAGGGGAGGCGGCTACACCTTC.

This sequence joins TRBV29-1 and TRBJ2-3, with TRBD2 matching 8 bases. The V and J ends lost 5 bases and 2 bases, in that order; junction bases with no gene match: 3. The CDR3 is made up of 13 amino acids. CDR1 and CDR2 from the germline V gene are SQVTM and ANQGSEA. This CDR3 is CSVSGRSTDTQYF. The CDR3 nucleotides are TGCAGCGTTAGCGGGAGATCCACAGATACGCAGTATTTT.

V and J are TRBV9 and TRBJ2-3; a possible D gene is TRBD2 (5 bases). Germline CDR1 and CDR2: SGDLS and YYNGEE. The V end lost 3 bases, the J end lost 6 bases, and 8 bases lay between the germline ends. The CDR3 covers 12 residues. As DNA, the CDR3 is TGTGCCAGCAGCGAACTAGGGGATACGCAGTATTTT. This translates into CASSELGDTQYF.

The chain carries TRBV6-1 and TRBJ2-7; TRBD1 aligns across 7 bases. The CDR3 contains 13 residues. Germline CDR1 reads MNHNS; CDR2 reads SASEGT. J gave up 7 bases and V 4 bases, and 7 bases lay outside the gene matches. Written as DNA, the CDR3 is TGTGCCAGCAGTGCTACAGGGGTAGGGGAGCAGTACTTC. Encoded protein: CASSATGVGEQYF.

This chain uses TRBV5-1 with TRBJ1-6; 7 bases map to TRBD1. This CDR3 contains 13 residues. Germline V lookup: CDR1 SGHRS, CDR2 YFSETQ. J lost 6 bases, V lost 5 bases, and 2 bases had no gene match. CDR3 region: CASRTGINSPLHF. For the CDR3, the DNA is TGCGCCAGCAGGACAGGGATTAATTCACCCCTCCACTTT.

This rearrangement joins TRBV6-1 to TRBJ1-5; 9 nucleotides agree with TRBD1. V dropped 8 bases and J dropped 9; count of bases not matched to a gene: 8. The length of the CDR3 is 13 residues. Germline CDR1 and CDR2: MNHNS and SASEGT. CDR3 sequence: CASGAGQGTPQHF. The CDR3 DNA reads TGTGCCAGCGGGGCGGGACAGGGTACGCCCCAGCATTTT.

In nucleotides, the CDR3 is TGTGCCAGCAGCTTCCCAGGGTCTGGGGCTGAAGCTTTCTTT. Translation: CASSFPGSGAEAFF. V is TRBV7-2 and J is TRBJ1-1; a weak D match, TRBD1 (5 bases). Trimming shortened V by 3 bases and J by 6 bases, and 14 bases separated the two germline ends. The V gene's germline CDR1 is SGHTA and CDR2 FQGNSA. The CDR3 length is 14 residues.

This clone was counted once. The genes are TRBV6-6 and TRBJ2-3; D possibly corresponds to TRBD1 (5 bases). Between the trimmed V and J ends, which lost 0 bases and 6 bases, there was a span of 13 bases. The CDR3 runs 15 residues. Germline CDR1 is MNHNY and CDR2 is SVGAGI (reference sequence). CDR3 nucleotides: TGTGCCAGCAGTTACTCGGGCAGGGCAGCCGATACGCAGTATTTT. Amino acid sequence: CASSYSGRAADTQYF.

The chain employs TRBV10-3 and TRBJ2-7; TRBD1 matches 7 bases. The CDR3 is 15 amino acids. The V and J ends lost 4 bases and 2 bases, in that order; junction bases with no gene match: 8. Germline lookup yields CDR1 ENHRY and CDR2 SYGVKD. The DNA of the CDR3 is TGTGCCATCAGTGCCCCCACCGGGACAGCCTACGAGCAGTACTTC. Translating it yields CAISAPTGTAYEQYF.

The CDR3 DNA reads TGTGCCAGCAGCTTGTTCGGGGGGCCCCAAACTTCACCCCTCCACTTT. Translation: CASSLFGGPQTSPLHF. The chain is built from TRBV5-6 and TRBJ1-6, with D possibly TRBD1 on 6 matching bases. This CDR3 is built from 16 residues. Germline V gives CDR1 SGHDT, CDR2 YYEEEE. V was trimmed by 1 base and J by 9 bases, leaving 17 bases between them.

This chain uses TRBV5-6 with TRBJ2-1; D call uncertain. Per the germline V gene, CDR1 is SGHDT and CDR2 is YYEEEE. Trimming stripped 4 bases from V and 6 bases from J, with 14 bases between. CDR3 length: 14 residues. The CDR3 DNA is TGTGCCAGCAGCATCAGCGTCATTATCAATGAGCAGTTCTTC. This gives the protein CASSISVIINEQFF.

The V call is TRBV9, the J call TRBJ2-1, with 8 bases aligning to TRBD2. The germline V gene encodes CDR1 SGDLS and CDR2 YYNGEE. Trimming took 4 bases from V and 5 from J; bases not matched to a gene: 8. This CDR3 spans 15 amino acids. The CDR3 sequence: CASSTSGSPNNEQFF. The DNA of the CDR3 is TGTGCCAGCAGCACCAGCGGGAGCCCAAACAATGAGCAGTTCTTC.

The CDR3 spells CASSPGVGAGVSYEQYF. CDR3 coding DNA: TGTGCCAGCAGCCCAGGGGTGGGGGCAGGGGTATCCTACGAGCAGTACTTC. The V call is TRBV7-9, the J call TRBJ2-7, with D possibly matching TRBD1 (6 bases). The V gene lost 5 bases and the J gene lost 1 base, with 21 bases spanning the gap. The CDR3 has 17 residues. From germline, CDR1 is SEHNR and CDR2 FQNEAQ (reference sequence).

This chain connects TRBV5-4 to TRBJ2-1; perhaps TRBD1 as D (6 bases). There are 16 residues in the CDR3. V was clipped by 4 bases and J by 8 bases, with 22 bases between them. CDR1 is SGHNT, CDR2 YYREEE, per germline (reference sequence). This CDR3 is CASSQLQGSEVDEQFF. CDR3 nucleotides: TGTGCCAGCAGCCAACTACAGGGCTCCGAGGTCGATGAGCAGTTCTTC.